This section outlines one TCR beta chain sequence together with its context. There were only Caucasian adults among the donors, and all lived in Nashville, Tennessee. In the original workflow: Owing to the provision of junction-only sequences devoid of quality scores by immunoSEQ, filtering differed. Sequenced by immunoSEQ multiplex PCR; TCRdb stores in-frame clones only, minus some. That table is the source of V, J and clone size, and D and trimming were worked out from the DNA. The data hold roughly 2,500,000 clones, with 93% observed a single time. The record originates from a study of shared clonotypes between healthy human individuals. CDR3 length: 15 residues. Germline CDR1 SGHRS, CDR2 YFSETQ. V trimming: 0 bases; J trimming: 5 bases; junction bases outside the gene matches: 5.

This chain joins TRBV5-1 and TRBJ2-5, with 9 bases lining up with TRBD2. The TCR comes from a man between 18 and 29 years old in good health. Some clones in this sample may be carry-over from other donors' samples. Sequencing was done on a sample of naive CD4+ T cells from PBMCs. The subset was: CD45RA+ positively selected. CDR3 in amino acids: CASSLGGRAVETQYF. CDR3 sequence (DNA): TGCGCCAGCAGCTTGGGCGGGAGGGCCGTGGAGACCCAGTACTTC.